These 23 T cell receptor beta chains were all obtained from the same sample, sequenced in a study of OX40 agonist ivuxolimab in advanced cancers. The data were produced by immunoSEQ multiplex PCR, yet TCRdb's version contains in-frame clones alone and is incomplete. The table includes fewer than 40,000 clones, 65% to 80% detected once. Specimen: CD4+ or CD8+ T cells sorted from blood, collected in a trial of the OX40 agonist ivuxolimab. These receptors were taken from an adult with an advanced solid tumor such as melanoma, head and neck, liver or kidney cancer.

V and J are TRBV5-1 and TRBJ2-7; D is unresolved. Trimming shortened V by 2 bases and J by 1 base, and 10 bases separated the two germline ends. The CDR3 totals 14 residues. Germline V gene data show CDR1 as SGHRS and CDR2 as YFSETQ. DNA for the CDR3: TGCGCCAGCAGCTTATCAGCCCCGTCCTACGAGCAGTACTTC. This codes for CASSLSAPSYEQYF.

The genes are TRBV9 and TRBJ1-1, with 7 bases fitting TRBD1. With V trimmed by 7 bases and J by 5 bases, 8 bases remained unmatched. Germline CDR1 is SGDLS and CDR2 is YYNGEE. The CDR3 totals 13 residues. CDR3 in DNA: TGTGCCAGCGGGGAGGGGGCAGAAACTGAAGCTTTCTTT. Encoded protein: CASGEGAETEAFF. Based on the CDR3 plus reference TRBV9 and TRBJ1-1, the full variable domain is DSGVTQTPKHLITATGQRVTLRCSPRSGDLSVYWYQQSLDQGLQFLIQYYNGEERAKGNILERFSAQQFPDLHSELNLSSLELGDSALYFCASGEGAETEAFFGQGTRLTVV.

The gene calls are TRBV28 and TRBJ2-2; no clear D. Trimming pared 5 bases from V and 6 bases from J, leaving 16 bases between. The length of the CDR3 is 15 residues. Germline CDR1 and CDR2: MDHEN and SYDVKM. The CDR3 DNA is TGTGCCAGCAGTCCCCCGGATTTCTTCCCCGGGGAGCTGTTTTTT. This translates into CASSPPDFFPGELFF.

The CDR3 sequence: CASSSRGRAYNEQFF. CDR3 DNA: TGTGCCAGTAGCAGCAGGGGCAGAGCCTACAATGAGCAGTTCTTC. The chain joins TRBV19 to TRBJ2-1, with D possibly TRBD1 on 6 matching bases. CDR1 is LNHDA and CDR2 is SQIVND in the germline V gene (reference sequence). The CDR3 is 15 amino acids. Trimming left V 6 bases short and J 2 bases short, with 14 bases between. Together with reference TRBV19 and TRBJ2-1, the CDR3 gives the full variable domain: DGGITQSPKYLFRKEGQNVTLSCEQNLNHDAMYWYRQDPGQGLRLIYYSQIVNDFQKGDIAEGYSVSREKKESFPLTVTSAQKNPTAFYLCASSSRGRAYNEQFFGPGTRLTVL.

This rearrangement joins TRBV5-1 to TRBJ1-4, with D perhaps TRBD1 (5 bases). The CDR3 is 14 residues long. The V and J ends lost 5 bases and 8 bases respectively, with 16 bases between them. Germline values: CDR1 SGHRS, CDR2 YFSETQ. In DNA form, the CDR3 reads TGCGCCAGCAGGGCCGTTCCCGGGGGAGAAAAACTGTTTTTT. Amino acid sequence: CASRAVPGGEKLFF.

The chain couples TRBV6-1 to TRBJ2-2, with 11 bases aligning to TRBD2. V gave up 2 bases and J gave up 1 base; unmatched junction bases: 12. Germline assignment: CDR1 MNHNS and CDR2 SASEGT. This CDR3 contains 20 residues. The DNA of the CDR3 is TGTGCCAGCAGTGAAATTCTAGCGGGAGGTTTAGTAGGGAACACCGGGGAGCTGTTTTTT. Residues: CASSEILAGGLVGNTGELFF.

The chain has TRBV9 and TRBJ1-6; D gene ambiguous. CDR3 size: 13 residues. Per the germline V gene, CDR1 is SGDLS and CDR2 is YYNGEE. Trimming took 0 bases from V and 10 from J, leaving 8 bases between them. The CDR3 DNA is TGTGCCAGCAGCGTAGCAGGCAACTCACCCCTCCACTTT. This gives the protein CASSVAGNSPLHF.

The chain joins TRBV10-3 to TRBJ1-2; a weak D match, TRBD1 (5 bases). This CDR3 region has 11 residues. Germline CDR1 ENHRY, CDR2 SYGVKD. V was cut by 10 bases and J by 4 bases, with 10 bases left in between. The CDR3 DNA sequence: TGTGCCACGGGGGATAGCTATGGCTACACCTTC. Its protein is CATGDSYGYTF.

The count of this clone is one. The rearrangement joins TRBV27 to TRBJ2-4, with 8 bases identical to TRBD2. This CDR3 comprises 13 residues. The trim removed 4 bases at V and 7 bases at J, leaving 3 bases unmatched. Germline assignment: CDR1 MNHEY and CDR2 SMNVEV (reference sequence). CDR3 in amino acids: CASSSGGGNIQYF. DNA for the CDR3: TGTGCCAGCAGTTCTGGCGGGGGGAACATTCAGTACTTC.

The CDR3, as DNA: TGTGCCATCAGCCTTTCGTGGGCCGGGGAGCTGTTTTTT. Amino acid sequence: CAISLSWAGELFF. The gene calls are TRBV10-3 and TRBJ2-2; unclear D gene. The CDR3 is 13 amino acids. The germline V gene has CDR1 ENHRY and CDR2 SYGVKD. V shed 6 bases and J shed 6 bases, with 11 bases lying between them.

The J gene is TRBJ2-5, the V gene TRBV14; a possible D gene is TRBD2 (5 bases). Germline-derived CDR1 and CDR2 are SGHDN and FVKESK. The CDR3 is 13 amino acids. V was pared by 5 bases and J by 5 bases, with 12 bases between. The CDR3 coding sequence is TGTGCCAGCAGCAGGACTGCCCGGGAGACCCAGTACTTC. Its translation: CASSRTARETQYF.

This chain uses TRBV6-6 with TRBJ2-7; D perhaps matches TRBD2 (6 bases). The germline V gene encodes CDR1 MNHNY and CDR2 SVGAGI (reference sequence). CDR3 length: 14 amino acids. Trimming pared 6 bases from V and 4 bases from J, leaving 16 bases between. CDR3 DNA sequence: TGTGCCAGCAGCCTCAACCCCGGGGGTTACGAGCAGTACTTC. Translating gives CASSLNPGGYEQYF.

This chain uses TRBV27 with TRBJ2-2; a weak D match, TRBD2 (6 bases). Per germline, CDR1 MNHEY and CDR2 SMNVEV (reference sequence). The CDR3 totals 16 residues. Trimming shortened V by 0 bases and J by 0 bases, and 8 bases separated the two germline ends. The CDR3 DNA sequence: TGTGCCAGCAGTTTATCGGGAGGACCGAACACCGGGGAGCTGTTTTTT. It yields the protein CASSLSGGPNTGELFF.

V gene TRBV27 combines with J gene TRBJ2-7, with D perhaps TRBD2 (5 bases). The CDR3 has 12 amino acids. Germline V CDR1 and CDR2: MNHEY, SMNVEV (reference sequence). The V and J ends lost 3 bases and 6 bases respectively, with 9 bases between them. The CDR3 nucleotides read TGTGCCAGCAGTTTCCCCGGAGGCGAGCAGTACTTC. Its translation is CASSFPGGEQYF.

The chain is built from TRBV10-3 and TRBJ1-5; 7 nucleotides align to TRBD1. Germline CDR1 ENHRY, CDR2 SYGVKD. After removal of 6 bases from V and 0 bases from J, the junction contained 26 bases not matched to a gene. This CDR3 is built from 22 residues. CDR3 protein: CAIRRTGNLSSPENFSNQPQHF. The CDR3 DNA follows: TGTGCCATCAGGAGGACAGGAAACCTTTCCAGCCCAGAAAACTTTAGCAATCAGCCCCAGCATTTT.

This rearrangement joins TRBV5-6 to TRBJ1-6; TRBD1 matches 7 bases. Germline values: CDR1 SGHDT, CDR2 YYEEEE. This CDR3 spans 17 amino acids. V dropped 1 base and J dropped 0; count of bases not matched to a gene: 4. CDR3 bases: TGTGCCAGCAGCTTGACGACAGGGAGCTCCTATAATTCACCCCTCCACTTT. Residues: CASSLTTGSSYNSPLHF. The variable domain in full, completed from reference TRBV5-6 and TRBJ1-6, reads DAGVTQSPTHLIKTRGQQVTLRCSPKSGHDTVSWYQQALGQGPQFIFQYYEEEERQRGNFPDRFSGHQFPNYSSELNVNALLLGDSALYLCASSLTTGSSYNSPLHFGNGTRLTVT.

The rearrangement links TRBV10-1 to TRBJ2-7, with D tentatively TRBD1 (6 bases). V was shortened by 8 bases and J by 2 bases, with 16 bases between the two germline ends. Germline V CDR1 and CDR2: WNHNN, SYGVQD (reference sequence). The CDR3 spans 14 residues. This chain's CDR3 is CASGTGTRTYEQYF. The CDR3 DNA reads TGCGCCAGCGGGACGGGGACACGGACCTACGAGCAGTACTTC.

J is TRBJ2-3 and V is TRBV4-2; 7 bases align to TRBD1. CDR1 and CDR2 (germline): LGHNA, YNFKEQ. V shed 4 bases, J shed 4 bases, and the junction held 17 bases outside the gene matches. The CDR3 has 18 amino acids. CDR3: CASSPSPRGNNGADTQYF. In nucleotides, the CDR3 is TGTGCCAGCAGCCCGTCTCCCAGGGGGAACAACGGGGCAGATACGCAGTATTTT.

CDR3 sequence: CASSAGSSMETQYF. For the CDR3, the DNA is TGCGCCAGCAGCGCAGGATCGAGCATGGAGACCCAGTACTTC. The J gene is TRBJ2-5, the V gene TRBV5-1; D remains ambiguous. Per germline, CDR1 SGHRS and CDR2 YFSETQ. The V end lost 4 bases, the J end lost 5 bases, and 15 bases lay between the germline ends. The CDR3 runs to 14 residues.

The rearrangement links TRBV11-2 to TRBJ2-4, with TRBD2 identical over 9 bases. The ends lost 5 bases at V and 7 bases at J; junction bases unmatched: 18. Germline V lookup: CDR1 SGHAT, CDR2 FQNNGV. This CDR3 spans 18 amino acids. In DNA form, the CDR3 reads TGTGCCAGCAGCCGAAAAATACATACGAGCGGGGGGCCGAACATTCAGTACTTC. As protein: CASSRKIHTSGGPNIQYF.

Here the CDR3 reads CASSLGRDYEQYF. The DNA for the CDR3 is TGTGCCAGCAGTTTAGGACGGGACTACGAGCAGTACTTC. This chain connects TRBV6-1 to TRBJ2-7, with D perhaps matching TRBD2 (5 bases). This CDR3 region has 13 residues. V was pared by 5 bases and J by 3 bases, with 11 bases between. The germline V gene has CDR1 MNHNS and CDR2 SASEGT.

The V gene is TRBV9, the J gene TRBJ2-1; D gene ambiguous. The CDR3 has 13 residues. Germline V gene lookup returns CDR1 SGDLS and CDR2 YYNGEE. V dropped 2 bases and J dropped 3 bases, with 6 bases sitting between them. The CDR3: CASSVSRYNEQFF. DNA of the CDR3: TGTGCCAGCAGCGTCTCCCGCTACAATGAGCAGTTCTTC.

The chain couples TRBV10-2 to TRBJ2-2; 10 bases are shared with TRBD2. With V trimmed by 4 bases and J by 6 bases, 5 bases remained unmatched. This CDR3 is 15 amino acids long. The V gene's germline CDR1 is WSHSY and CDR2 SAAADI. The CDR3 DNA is TGCGCCAGCAGTGTCAGCGGGAGGGCCGCCGGGGAGCTGTTTTTT. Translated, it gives CASSVSGRAAGELFF.